This passage covers 7 T cell receptor beta chains from one sample sequenced in a study of CD8 T cells in ankylosing spondylitis. TCRdb used MiXCR to reprocess the 5' RACE reads, holding one entry per CDR3 protein. The sample lists hundreds of thousands of distinct CDR3 sequences; about 11% were seen once. Whole-study findings and limits: Typical of ankylosing spondylitis blood, it appeared, was a TCR beta motif of eight highly homologous variants.

For these receptors, no antigen is known. The sample was blood, either unsorted or a sorted T cell fraction (not recorded which). The receptors come from a male donor with ankylosing spondylitis.

This clonotype showed up just a few times. The rearrangement uses TRBV20-1 and TRBJ2-1; D may match TRBD1 or TRBD2 (5 bases each). Trimming pared 7 bases from V and 14 bases from J, leaving 24 bases between. Germline V gene data show CDR1 as DFQATT and CDR2 as SNEGSKA (reference sequence). This CDR3 has 13 amino acids. The DNA of the CDR3 is TGCAGTGTTGCTGCTGCAGGGACCCAGAAGGAGTTCTTC. Protein sequence: CSVAAAGTQKEFF.

This chain uses TRBV5-1 with TRBJ2-6; no definite D call. Germline assignment: CDR1 SGHRS and CDR2 YFSETQ. The CDR3 runs to 18 residues. Trimming pared 7 bases from V and 0 bases from J, leaving 20 bases between. CDR3 residues: CASATRAEPYSGANVLTF. As DNA, the CDR3 is TGCGCCAGCGCGACCCGGGCAGAACCCTACTCTGGGGCCAACGTCCTGACTTTC.

The rearrangement uses TRBV6-1 and TRBJ2-4; 12 positions agree with TRBD2. CDR1 is MNHNS and CDR2 is SASEGT in the germline V gene. The CDR3 sequence is 15 residues long. J was trimmed by 6 bases and V by 6 bases; bases with no gene match: 6. For the CDR3, the DNA is TGTGCCAGCAGCCGCCGACTAGCGGGAGTAAACATTCAGTACTTC. It specifies CASSRRLAGVNIQYF.

This clonotype has ten or more counts. The chain carries TRBV29-1 and TRBJ2-5; maybe TRBD1 (6 bases). Germline loops: CDR1 SQVTM, CDR2 ANQGSEA. CDR3 length equals 13 residues. V was cut by 5 bases and J by 2 bases, with 12 bases left in between. The CDR3 DNA reads as TGCAGCGTTACCACGGACAGACAAGAGACCCAGTACTTC. Residues: CSVTTDRQETQYF. Filled out from reference TRBV29-1 and TRBJ2-5, the complete variable domain reads SAVISQKPSRDICQRGTSLTIQCQVDSQVTMMFWYRQQPGQSLTLIATANQGSEATYESGFVIDKFPISRPNLTFSTLTVSNMSPEDSSIYLCSVTTDRQETQYFGPGTRLLVL.

This clonotype appeared a few times. V is TRBV28 and J is TRBJ2-3; a weak D match, TRBD1 (5 bases). The germline V and J ends were trimmed by 5 bases and 3 bases, with 18 bases remaining between them. The length of the CDR3 is 16 residues. Germline-derived CDR1 and CDR2 are MDHEN and SYDVKM. CDR3 sequence: CASSTTVGQTTDTQYF. Written as DNA, the CDR3 is TGTGCCAGCAGTACTACGGTCGGACAAACGACAGATACGCAGTATTTT.

This clonotype came up a few times. The chain couples TRBV30 to TRBJ2-1, with D maybe TRBD2 (6 bases). Trimming left V 1 base short and J 10 bases short, with 17 bases between. CDR1 is GTSNPN, CDR2 SVGIG, per germline (reference sequence). This CDR3 is built from 14 residues. The CDR3 loop reads CAWSGRLVGGEQFF. Here the CDR3 DNA reads TGTGCCTGGAGTGGAAGACTAGTTGGGGGAGAGCAGTTCTTC.

The chain has TRBV28 and TRBJ2-6; D gene uncertain. CDR3 length: 16 amino acids. CDR1 is MDHEN, CDR2 SYDVKM, per germline. V lost 5 bases and J 8 bases, leaving 19 bases between the germline ends. CDR3: CASSPPLGLGPNVLTF. CDR3 bases: TGTGCCAGCAGTCCCCCTTTAGGTCTAGGACCCAACGTCCTGACTTTC.